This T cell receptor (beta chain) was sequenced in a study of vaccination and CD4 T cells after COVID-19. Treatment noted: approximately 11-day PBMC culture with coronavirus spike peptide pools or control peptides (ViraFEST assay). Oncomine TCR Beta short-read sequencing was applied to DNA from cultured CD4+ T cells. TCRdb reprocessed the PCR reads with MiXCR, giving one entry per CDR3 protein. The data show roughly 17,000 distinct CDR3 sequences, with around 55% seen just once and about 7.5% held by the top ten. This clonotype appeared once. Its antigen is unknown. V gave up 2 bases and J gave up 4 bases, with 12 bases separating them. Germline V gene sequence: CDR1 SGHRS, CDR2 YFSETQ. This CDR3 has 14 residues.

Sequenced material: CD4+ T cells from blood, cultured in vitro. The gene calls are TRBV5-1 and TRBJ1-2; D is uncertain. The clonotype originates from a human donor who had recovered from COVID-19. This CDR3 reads CASSFGTAAYGYTF. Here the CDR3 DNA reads TGCGCCAGCAGCTTTGGAACAGCAGCCTATGGCTACACCTTC. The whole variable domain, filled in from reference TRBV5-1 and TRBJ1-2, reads KAGVTQTPRYLIKTRGQQVTLSCSPISGHRSVSWYQQTPGQGLQFLFEYFSETQRNKGNFPGRFSGRQFSNSRSEMNVSTLELGDSALYLCASSFGTAAYGYTFGSGTRLTVV.